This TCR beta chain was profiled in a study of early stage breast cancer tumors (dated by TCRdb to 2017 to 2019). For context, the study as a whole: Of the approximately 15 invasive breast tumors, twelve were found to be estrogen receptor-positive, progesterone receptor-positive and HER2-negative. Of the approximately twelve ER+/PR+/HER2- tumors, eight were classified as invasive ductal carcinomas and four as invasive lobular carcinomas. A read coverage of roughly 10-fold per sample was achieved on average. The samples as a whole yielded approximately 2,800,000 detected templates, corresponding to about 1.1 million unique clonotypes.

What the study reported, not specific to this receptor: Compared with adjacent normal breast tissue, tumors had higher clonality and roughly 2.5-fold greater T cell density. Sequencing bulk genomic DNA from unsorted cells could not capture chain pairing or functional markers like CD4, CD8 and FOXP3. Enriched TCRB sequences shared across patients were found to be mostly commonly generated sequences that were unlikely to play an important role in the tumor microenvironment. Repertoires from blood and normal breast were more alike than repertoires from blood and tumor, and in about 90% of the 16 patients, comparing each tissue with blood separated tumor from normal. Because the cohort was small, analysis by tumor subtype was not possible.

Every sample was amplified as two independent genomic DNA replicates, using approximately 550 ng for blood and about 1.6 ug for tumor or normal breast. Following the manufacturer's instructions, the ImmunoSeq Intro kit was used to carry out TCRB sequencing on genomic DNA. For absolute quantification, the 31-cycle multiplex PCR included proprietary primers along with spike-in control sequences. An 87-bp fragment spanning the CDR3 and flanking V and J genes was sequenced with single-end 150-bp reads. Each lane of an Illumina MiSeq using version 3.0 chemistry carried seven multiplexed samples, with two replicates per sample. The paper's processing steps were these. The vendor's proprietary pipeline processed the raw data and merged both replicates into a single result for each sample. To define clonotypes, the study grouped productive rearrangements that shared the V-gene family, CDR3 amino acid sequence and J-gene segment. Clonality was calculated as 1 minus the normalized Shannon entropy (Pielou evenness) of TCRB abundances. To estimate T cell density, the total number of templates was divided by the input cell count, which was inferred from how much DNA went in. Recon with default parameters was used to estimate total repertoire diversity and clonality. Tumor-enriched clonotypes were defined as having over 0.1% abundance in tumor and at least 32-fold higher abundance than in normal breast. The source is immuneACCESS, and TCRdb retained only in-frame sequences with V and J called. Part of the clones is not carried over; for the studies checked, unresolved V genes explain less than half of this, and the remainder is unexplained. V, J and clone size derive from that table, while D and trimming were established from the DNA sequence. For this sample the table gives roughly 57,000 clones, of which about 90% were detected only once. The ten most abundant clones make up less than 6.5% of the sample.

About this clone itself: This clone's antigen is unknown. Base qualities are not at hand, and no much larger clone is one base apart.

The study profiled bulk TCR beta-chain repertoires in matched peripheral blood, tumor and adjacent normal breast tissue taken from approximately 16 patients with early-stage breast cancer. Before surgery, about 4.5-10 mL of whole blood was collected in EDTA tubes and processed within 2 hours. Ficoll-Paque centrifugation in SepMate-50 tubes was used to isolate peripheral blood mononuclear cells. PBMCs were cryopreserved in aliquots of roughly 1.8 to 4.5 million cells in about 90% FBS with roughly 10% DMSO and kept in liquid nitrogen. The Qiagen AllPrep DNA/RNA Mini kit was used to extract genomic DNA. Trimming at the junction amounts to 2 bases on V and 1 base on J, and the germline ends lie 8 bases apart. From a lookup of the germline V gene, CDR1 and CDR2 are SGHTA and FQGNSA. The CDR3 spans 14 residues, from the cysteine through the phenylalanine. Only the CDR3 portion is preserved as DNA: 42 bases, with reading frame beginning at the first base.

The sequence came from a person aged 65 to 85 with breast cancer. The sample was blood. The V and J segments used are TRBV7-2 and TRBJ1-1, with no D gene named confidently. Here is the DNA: TGTGCCAGCAGCTTAAAATACGGGAACACTGAAGCTTTCTTT. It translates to CASSLKYGNTEAFF.